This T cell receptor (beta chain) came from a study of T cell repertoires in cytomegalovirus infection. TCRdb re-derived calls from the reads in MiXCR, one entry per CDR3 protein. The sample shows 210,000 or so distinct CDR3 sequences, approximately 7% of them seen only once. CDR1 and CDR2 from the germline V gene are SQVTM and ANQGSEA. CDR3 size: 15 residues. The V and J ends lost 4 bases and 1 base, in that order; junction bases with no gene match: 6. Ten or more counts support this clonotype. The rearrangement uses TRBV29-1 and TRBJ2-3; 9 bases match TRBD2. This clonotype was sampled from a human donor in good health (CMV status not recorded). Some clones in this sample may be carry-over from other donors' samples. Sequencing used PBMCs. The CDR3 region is CSVARTSVGTDTQYF. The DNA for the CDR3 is TGCAGCGTTGCCCGGACTAGCGTGGGCACAGATACGCAGTATTTT.